The 14 T cell receptor beta chains reported below all come from one sample, sequenced in a study of Graves' ophthalmopathy and Graves' hyperthyroidism. RNA transcripts served as template for amplifying TCR beta CDR3 sequences. In the first round, RT-PCR was carried out with HTBI primers, and a multiplex PCR formed the second round. TCRdb re-called the multiplex PCR reads through MiXCR, storing one row per CDR3 protein. The data hold around 340,000 distinct CDR3 sequences, with 17% observed a single time. Material for sequencing was peripheral blood. All receptors derive from an adult man with Graves' ophthalmopathy.

A few counts support this clonotype. The genes are TRBV7-9 and TRBJ2-7, with D possibly matching TRBD1 (6 bases). Germline values: CDR1 SEHNR, CDR2 FQNEAQ (reference sequence). This CDR3 is 14 amino acids long. Between the trimmed V and J ends, which lost 4 bases and 0 bases, there was a span of 10 bases. The chain's CDR3 is CASSYTGSSYEQYF. CDR3 nucleotides: TGTGCCAGCAGCTACACAGGGAGCTCCTACGAGCAGTACTTC.

This clonotype was seen many times. The chain carries TRBV6-2 or TRBV6-3 and TRBJ1-1; D unresolved. Trimming took 2 bases from V and 4 from J, leaving 11 bases between them. The CDR3 spans 14 residues. Germline assignment: CDR1 MNHEY and CDR2 SVGEGT. The CDR3 protein is CASSYPGSSTEAFF. Written as DNA, the CDR3 is TGTGCCAGCAGTTACCCAGGTTCCAGCACTGAAGCTTTCTTT.

This clonotype has at least ten counts. The gene calls are TRBV6-2 or TRBV6-3 and TRBJ2-7; 8 nucleotides agree with TRBD1. With V trimmed by 3 bases and J by 3 bases, 13 bases remained unmatched. This CDR3 is built from 17 residues. Germline V gene sequence: CDR1 MNHEY, CDR2 SVGEGT. CDR3 residues: CASSYSFRDRNNYEQYF. The DNA of the CDR3 is TGTGCCAGCAGTTATTCGTTCCGGGACAGGAATAACTACGAGCAGTACTTC.

This clonotype was detected ten times or more. The chain has TRBV19 and TRBJ1-6; 8 nucleotides match TRBD1. Germline V gene data show CDR1 as LNHDA and CDR2 as SQIVND (reference sequence). With V trimmed by 8 bases and J by 5 bases, 5 bases remained unmatched. This CDR3 spans 14 amino acids. CDR3 protein: CASRDRRDNSPLHF. The CDR3 DNA reads as TGTGCCAGTCGGGACAGGCGGGATAATTCACCCCTCCACTTT.

This clonotype was observed many times. The V gene is TRBV29-1, the J gene TRBJ2-2; D gene ambiguous. CDR3 size: 14 residues. The V gene's germline CDR1 is SQVTM and CDR2 ANQGSEA. The V and J ends lost 6 bases and 1 base respectively, with 12 bases between them. DNA for the CDR3: TGCAGCGTCCGACCCGCACTGAACACCGGGGAGCTGTTTTTT. This encodes CSVRPALNTGELFF.

This clonotype was seen ten or more times. The chain joins TRBV12-3 or TRBV12-4 to TRBJ1-1; possible D gene TRBD1, 5 bases. Deletions cut 4 bases from V and 3 bases from J, with 12 bases between. This CDR3 has 14 amino acids. The CDR3 protein is CASSSRTPDTEAFF. Written as DNA, the CDR3 is TGTGCCAGCAGTTCCCGGACACCGGACACTGAAGCTTTCTTT.

At least ten counts were recorded for this clonotype. V and J are TRBV2 and TRBJ2-2; TRBD1 aligns across 8 bases. After removal of 11 bases from V and 1 base from J, the junction contained 3 bases not matched to a gene. The V gene's germline CDR1 is SNHLY and CDR2 FYNNEI. The CDR3 contains 13 residues. The CDR3 DNA reads TGTGCCGACAGGGGCGAGAACACCGGGGAGCTGTTTTTT. It translates to CADRGENTGELFF.

As regards this clonotype: Possible read error: a much larger clone is one base away. In nucleotides, the CDR3 is TGTGCCAGCAACTCCAAAAGGGTCGCCAGATCTGAAACTTTCTTT. Its translation: CASNSKRVARSETFF. V gene TRBV28 combines with J gene TRBJ1-1, with D uncertain. This CDR3 is built from 15 residues. Germline lookup yields CDR1 MDHEN and CDR2 SYDVKM.

This clonotype turned up a few times. The chain recombines TRBV5-1 with TRBJ2-7; 7 nucleotides agree with TRBD2. V lost 0 bases to trimming and J lost 7 bases; unmatched junction nucleotides: 4. The CDR3 sequence is 13 residues long. Germline assignment: CDR1 SGHRS and CDR2 YFSETQ. CDR3 nucleotides: TGCGCCAGCAGCTTGGTACTAGCGCTTGAGCAGTACTTC. Translated, it gives CASSLVLALEQYF.

The rearrangement links TRBV11-1 to TRBJ1-2, with D possibly matching TRBD1 (5 bases). V gave up 5 bases and J gave up 2 bases, with 18 bases separating them. This CDR3 comprises 16 residues. CDR1 and CDR2 from the germline V gene are SGHAT and FQDESV (reference sequence). The CDR3 reads CASSEGVRENNYGYTF. The CDR3 DNA follows: TGTGCCAGCAGCGAAGGGGTGAGGGAAAACAACTATGGCTACACCTTC.

This clonotype was observed many times. The V call is TRBV28, the J call TRBJ2-7; D not resolved. This CDR3 is 10 amino acids long. Trimming took off 9 bases at V and 3 bases at J, with 6 bases between the two ends. Germline assignment: CDR1 MDHEN and CDR2 SYDVKM. CDR3: CARSGYEQYF. The CDR3 nucleotides read TGTGCCAGGTCCGGCTACGAGCAGTACTTC. The variable domain in full, completed from reference TRBV28 and TRBJ2-7, reads DVKVTQSSRYLVKRTGEKVFLECVQDMDHENMFWYRQDPGLGLRLIYFSYDVKMKEKGDIPEGYSVSREKKERFSLILESASTNQTSMYLCARSGYEQYFGPGTRLTVT.

This clonotype has more than one count but fewer than ten. This chain links TRBV28 with TRBJ2-7; no firm D call. The germline CDR1 and CDR2 sequences are MDHEN and SYDVKM. This CDR3 comprises 11 residues. With 11 bases removed from V and 4 bases from J, the gap between germline ends came to 12 bases. The chain's CDR3 is CASRGEYEQYF. CDR3 sequence (DNA): TGTGCCTCCCGCGGAGAGTACGAGCAGTACTTC.

This clonotype was seen many times. The chain is built from TRBV19 and TRBJ2-2; D perhaps matches TRBD2 (5 bases). In germline, CDR1 is LNHDA, CDR2 SQIVND (reference sequence). Trimming took off 6 bases at V and 6 bases at J, with 17 bases between the two ends. The CDR3 consists of 15 residues. CDR3 residues: CASSGEGRMAGELFF. The CDR3 DNA follows: TGTGCCAGTAGCGGGGAAGGCAGGATGGCCGGGGAGCTGTTTTTT.

This clonotype was seen repeatedly, ten times or more. V usage is TRBV10-3 and J usage is TRBJ1-6; D may be TRBD1 (6 bases). Germline CDR1 is ENHRY and CDR2 is SYGVKD. This CDR3 is built from 14 residues. The V end was cut by 2 bases, the J end by 8 bases, with 10 bases between. CDR3 amino acids: CAISEGGADSPLHF. As DNA, the CDR3 is TGTGCCATCAGTGAGGGGGGGGCGGATTCACCCCTCCACTTT.